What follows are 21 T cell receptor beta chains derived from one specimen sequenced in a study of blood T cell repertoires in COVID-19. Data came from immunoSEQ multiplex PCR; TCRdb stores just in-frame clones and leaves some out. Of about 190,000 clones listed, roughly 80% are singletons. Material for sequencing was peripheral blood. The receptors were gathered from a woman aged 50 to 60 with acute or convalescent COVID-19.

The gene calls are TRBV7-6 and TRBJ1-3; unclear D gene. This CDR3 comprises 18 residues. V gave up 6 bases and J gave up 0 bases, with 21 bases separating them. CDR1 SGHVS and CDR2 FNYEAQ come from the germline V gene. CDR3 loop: CASSFPTAGDSSGNTIYF. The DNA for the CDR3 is TGTGCCAGCAGTTTCCCAACCGCCGGGGATTCCTCTGGAAACACCATATATTTT.

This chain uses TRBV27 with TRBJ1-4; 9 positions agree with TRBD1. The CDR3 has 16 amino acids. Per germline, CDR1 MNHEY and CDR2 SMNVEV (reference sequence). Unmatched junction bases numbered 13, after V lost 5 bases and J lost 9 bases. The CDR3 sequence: CASSDRQGGGLKKLFF. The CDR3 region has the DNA TGTGCCAGCAGTGACCGACAGGGGGGAGGTCTGAAAAAACTGTTTTTT.

The CDR3 sequence is CATSSGQHSGANVLTF. In DNA, the CDR3 is TGTGCCACTTCTAGCGGGCAGCACTCTGGGGCCAACGTCCTGACTTTC. The chain combines TRBV19 with TRBJ2-6; 8 nucleotides match TRBD2. With 10 bases clipped from V and 0 bases from J, the junction kept 8 bases outside the gene matches. This CDR3 region has 16 residues. From germline, CDR1 is LNHDA and CDR2 SQIVND (reference sequence).

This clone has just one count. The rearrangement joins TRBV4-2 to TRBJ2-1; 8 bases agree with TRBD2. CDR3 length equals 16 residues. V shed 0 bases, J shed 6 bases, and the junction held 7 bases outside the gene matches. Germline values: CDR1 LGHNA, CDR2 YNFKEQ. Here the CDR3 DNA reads TGTGCCAGCAGCCAAGATTGGGCGGGGGGCATCAATGAGCAGTTCTTC. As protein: CASSQDWAGGINEQFF.

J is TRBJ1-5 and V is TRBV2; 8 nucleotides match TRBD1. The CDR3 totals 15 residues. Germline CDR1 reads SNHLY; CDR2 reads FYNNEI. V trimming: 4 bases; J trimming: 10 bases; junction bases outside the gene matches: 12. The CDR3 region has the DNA TGTGCCAGCAGTGGGGAGACAGGGGTCGGGCAACCCCAGCATTTT. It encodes CASSGETGVGQPQHF.

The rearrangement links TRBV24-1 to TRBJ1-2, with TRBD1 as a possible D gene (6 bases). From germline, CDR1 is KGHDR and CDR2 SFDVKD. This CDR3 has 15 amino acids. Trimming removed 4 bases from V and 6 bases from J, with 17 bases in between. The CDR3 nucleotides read TGTGCCACCAGTGACCCCCAGGGGTTCGATCATGGCTACACCTTC. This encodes CATSDPQGFDHGYTF.

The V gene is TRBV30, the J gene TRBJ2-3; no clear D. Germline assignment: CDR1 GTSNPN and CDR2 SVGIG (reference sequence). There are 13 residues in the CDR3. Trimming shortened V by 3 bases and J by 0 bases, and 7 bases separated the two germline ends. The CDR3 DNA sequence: TGTGCCTGGAGAGTTACTAGCACAGATACGCAGTATTTT. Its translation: CAWRVTSTDTQYF.

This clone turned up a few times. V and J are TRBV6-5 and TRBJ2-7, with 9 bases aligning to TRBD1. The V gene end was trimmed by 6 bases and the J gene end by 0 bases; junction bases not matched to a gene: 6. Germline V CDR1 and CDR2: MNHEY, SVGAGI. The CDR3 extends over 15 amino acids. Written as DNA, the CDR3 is TGTGCCAGCAGGGGCCCGACAGGGGGCTCCTACGAGCAGTACTTC. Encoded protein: CASRGPTGGSYEQYF.

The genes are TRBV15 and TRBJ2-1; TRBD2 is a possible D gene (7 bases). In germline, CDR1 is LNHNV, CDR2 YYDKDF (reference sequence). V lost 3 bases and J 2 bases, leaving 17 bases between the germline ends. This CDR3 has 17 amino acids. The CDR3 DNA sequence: TGTGCCACCAGCAGTGGGGGGGCTTCCTCTCCCTACAATGAGCAGTTCTTC. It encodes CATSSGGASSPYNEQFF.

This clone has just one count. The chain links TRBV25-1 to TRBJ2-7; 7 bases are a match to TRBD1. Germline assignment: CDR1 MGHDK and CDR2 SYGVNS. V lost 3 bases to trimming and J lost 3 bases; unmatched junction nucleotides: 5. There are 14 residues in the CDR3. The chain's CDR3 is CASSDEQGSYEQYF. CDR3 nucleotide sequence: TGTGCCAGCAGTGACGAACAGGGGAGCTACGAGCAGTACTTC.

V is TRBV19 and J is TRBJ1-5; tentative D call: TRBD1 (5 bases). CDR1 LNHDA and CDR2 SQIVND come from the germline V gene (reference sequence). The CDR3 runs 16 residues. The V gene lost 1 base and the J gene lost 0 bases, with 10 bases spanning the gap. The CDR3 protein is CASSIGGSFSNQPQHF. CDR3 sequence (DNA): TGTGCCAGTAGTATAGGGGGCTCCTTTAGCAATCAGCCCCAGCATTTT.

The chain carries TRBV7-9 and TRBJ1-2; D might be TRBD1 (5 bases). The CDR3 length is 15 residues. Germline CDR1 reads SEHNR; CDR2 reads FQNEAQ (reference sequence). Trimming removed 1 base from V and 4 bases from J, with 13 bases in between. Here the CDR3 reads CASSLVGGVGYGYTF. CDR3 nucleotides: TGTGCCAGCAGCTTAGTCGGAGGGGTCGGCTATGGCTACACCTTC.

The CDR3 reads CATSEAGVFHGYTF. DNA for the CDR3: TGTGCCACCAGTGAGGCAGGGGTGTTTCATGGCTACACCTTC. This chain links TRBV24-1 with TRBJ1-2; D perhaps matches TRBD1 (6 bases). V dropped 4 bases and J dropped 6 bases, with 14 bases sitting between them. The CDR3 runs to 14 residues. The germline gives CDR1 KGHDR, CDR2 SFDVKD.

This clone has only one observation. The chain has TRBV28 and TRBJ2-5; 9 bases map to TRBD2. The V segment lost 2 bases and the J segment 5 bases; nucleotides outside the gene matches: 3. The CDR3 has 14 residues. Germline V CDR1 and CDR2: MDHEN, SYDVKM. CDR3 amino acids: CASSLAGGPETQYF. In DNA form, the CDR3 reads TGTGCCAGCAGTTTAGCGGGAGGGCCCGAGACCCAGTACTTC.

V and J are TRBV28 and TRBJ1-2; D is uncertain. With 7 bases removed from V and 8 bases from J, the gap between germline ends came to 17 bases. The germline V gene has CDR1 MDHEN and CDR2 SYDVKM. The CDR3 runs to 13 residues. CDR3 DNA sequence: TGTGCCAGCATCCCCATGCAGCGTGGAGGCTACACCTTC. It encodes CASIPMQRGGYTF.

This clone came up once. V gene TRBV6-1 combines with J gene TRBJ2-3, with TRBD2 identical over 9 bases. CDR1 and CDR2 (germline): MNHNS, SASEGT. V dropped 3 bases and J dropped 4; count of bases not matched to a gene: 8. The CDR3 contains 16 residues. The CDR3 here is CASSDPKRGGADTQYF. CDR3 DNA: TGTGCCAGCAGTGACCCCAAGCGCGGGGGGGCAGATACGCAGTATTTT.

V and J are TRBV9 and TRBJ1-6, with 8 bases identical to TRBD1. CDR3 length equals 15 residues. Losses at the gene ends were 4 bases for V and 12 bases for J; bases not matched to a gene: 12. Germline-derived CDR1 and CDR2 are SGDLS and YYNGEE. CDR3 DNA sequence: TGTGCCAGCAGCACCGGCGGGCAGGGGGCTCGACCCCTCCACTTT. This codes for CASSTGGQGARPLHF.

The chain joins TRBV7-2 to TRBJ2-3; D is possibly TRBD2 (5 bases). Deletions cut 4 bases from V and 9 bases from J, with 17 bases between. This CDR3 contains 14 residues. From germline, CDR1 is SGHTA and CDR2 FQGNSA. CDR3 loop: CASSSSRVRSTQYF. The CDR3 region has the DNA TGTGCCAGCAGCTCGTCGAGGGTCCGGTCGACGCAGTATTTT.

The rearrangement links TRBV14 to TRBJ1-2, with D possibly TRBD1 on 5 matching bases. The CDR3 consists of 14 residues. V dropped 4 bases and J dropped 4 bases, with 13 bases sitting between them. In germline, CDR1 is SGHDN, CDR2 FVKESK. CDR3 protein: CASSPYRTGYGYTF. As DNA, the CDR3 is TGTGCCAGCAGCCCCTACCGCACAGGCTATGGCTACACCTTC.

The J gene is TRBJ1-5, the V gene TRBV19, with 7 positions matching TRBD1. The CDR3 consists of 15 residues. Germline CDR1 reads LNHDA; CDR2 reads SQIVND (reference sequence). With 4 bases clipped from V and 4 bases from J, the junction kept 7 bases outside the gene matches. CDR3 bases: TGTGCCAGTAGTAAGGAGGGGGCGCGAAATCAGCCCCAGCATTTT. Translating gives CASSKEGARNQPQHF.

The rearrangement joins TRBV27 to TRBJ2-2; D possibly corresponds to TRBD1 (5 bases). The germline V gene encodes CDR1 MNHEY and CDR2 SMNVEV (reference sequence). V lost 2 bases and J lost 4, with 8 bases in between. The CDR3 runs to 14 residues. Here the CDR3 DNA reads TGTGCCAGCAGTTTAAGGGGTGGCACCGGGGAGCTGTTTTTT. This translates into CASSLRGGTGELFF.